This TCR beta chain was identified in a study of response to subunit inactivated influenza vaccine. This clonotype occurred a few times. Its antigen remains unidentified. TCRdb ran MiXCR on the RT-PCR reads and lists one entry per CDR3 protein. This repertoire shows about 700,000 distinct CDR3 sequences, roughly 13% found once; its top ten account for 5.5% to 7%. Regarding the study as a whole: With each seasonal influenza vaccination, the authors suggested, few new T cells are recruited.

This clonotype was obtained from a man aged 50-60 years who received an inactivated influenza vaccine. The input for sequencing was PBMCs from blood, taken 14 to 15 days before vaccination.

The CDR3, as DNA: TGTGCCAGCAGTTTGGGACAGGGGCCGGATGAGCAGTTCTTC. The encoded protein is CASSLGQGPDEQFF. The V and J genes are TRBV12-3 or TRBV12-4 and TRBJ2-1; 10 bases are shared with TRBD1. This CDR3 has 14 residues. The V and J ends lost 3 bases and 8 bases, in that order; junction bases with no gene match: 4.